This TCR beta chain was recovered during a study of blood T cell repertoires in COVID-19. CDR1 is LNHDA, CDR2 SQIVND, per germline (reference sequence). With V trimmed by 3 bases and J by 0 bases, 8 bases remained unmatched. The CDR3 contains 17 residues. Using immunoSEQ multiplex PCR, the repertoire was profiled, and TCRdb retains in-frame clones only, with some absent. This sample carries 90,000 to 120,000 clones, around 80% of them seen once, and the ten largest clones take approximately 4.3%. This chain links TRBV19 with TRBJ2-1; the match to TRBD1 covers 7 bases. The receptor was derived from a man aged 70 or older with acute or convalescent COVID-19. Source material: peripheral blood. In DNA form, the CDR3 reads TGTGCCAGTAGTATGACAGGGTTTGGTGGCTCCTACAATGAGCAGTTCTTC. Encoded protein: CASSMTGFGGSYNEQFF.